The 5 T cell receptor beta chains presented below share a single source sample, sequenced in a study of blood T cells in healthy people across ages. Using a J-beta primer mix together with a sample-barcoded 5' primer, a second PCR was run for roughly 6 to 12 cycles. MiXCR was run by TCRdb on the 5' RACE reads, yielding one entry per CDR3 protein. Of 870,000 or so distinct CDR3 sequences listed, less than 35% were seen once; the top ten hold 17%. The source material was blood. The source is a woman older than 75 in good health.

In its sample, this clonotype was seen a few times. The rearrangement links TRBV2 to TRBJ2-7; D tentatively reads TRBD1 or TRBD2 (5 bases each). The DNA end is more similar to TRBJ2-5, so the J call may be wrong. The CDR3 loop spans 13 amino acids. Germline-derived CDR1 and CDR2 are SNHLY and FYNNEI. For the CDR3, the DNA is TGTGCCAGCAGGGGGGTCGATGGGGAGACCCAGTACTTC. Translated, it gives CASRGVDGETQYF.

This clonotype was counted many times. V is TRBV10-3 and J is TRBJ2-5; tentatively, D is TRBD1 or TRBD2 (5 bases each). The germline V and J ends were trimmed by 3 bases and 11 bases, with 13 bases remaining between them. The CDR3 spans 12 residues. Germline V gene data show CDR1 as ENHRY and CDR2 as SYGVKD. The CDR3 protein is CAISDRAGLQYF. The CDR3, as DNA: TGTGCCATCAGTGACAGGGCGGGCCTTCAGTACTTC.

This clonotype was detected many times. The CDR3 coding sequence is TGCAGCGTTGAGTGGAGTCATAACTATGGCTACACCTTC. Protein product: CSVEWSHNYGYTF. The chain joins TRBV29-1 to TRBJ1-2; D gene uncertain. V was trimmed by 3 bases and J by 1 base, leaving 9 bases between them. CDR1 is SQVTM, CDR2 ANQGSEA, per germline. This CDR3 spans 13 amino acids.

Concerning this clonotype itself: This could be a read error, since a much larger clone is one nucleotide away. This chain connects TRBV12-3 or TRBV12-4 to TRBJ1-5; no clear D. CDR3 size: 14 residues. V was cut by 3 bases and J by 3 bases, with 9 bases left in between. The CDR3: CASSLQVVNQPQHF. The CDR3 region has the DNA TGTGCCAGCAGTTTGCAAGTTGTCAATCAGCCCCAGCATTTT.

The V call is TRBV6-2 or TRBV6-3, the J call TRBJ2-3; 12 bases are a match to TRBD2. CDR1 and CDR2 (germline): MNHEY, SVGEGT. The CDR3 spans 16 residues. The junction had 6 bases not matched to a gene; V was cut back by 6 bases and J by 2 bases. CDR3 nucleotides: TGTGCCAGCAGACAACTAGCGGGGGGTTTCACAGATACGCAGTATTTT. Translating gives CASRQLAGGFTDTQYF.